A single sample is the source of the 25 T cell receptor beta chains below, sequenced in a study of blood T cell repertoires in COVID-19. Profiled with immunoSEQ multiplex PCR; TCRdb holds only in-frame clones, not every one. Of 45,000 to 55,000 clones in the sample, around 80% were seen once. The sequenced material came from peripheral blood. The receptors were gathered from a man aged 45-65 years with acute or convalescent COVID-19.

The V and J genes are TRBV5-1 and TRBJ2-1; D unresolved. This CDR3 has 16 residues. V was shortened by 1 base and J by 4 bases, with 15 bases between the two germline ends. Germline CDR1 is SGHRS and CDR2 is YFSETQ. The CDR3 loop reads CASSLSSAASYNEQFF. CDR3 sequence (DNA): TGCGCCAGCAGCTTGTCTTCGGCGGCGAGTTACAATGAGCAGTTCTTC.

The CDR3 sequence: CASSIAGTTGNTIYF. CDR3 DNA: TGCGCCAGCTCAATTGCAGGGACAACTGGAAACACCATATATTTT. V gene TRBV5-1 combines with J gene TRBJ1-3; perhaps TRBD1 as D (6 bases). The germline V and J ends were trimmed by 7 bases and 2 bases, with 16 bases remaining between them. Germline V gene lookup returns CDR1 SGHRS and CDR2 YFSETQ. The CDR3 runs 15 residues.

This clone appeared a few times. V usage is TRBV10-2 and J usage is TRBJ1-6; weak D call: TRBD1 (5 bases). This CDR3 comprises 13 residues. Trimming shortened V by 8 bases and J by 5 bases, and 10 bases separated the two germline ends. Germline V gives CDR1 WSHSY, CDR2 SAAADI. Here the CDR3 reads CASARGDNSPLHF. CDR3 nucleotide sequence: TGCGCCAGCGCACGGGGGGATAATTCACCCCTCCACTTT.

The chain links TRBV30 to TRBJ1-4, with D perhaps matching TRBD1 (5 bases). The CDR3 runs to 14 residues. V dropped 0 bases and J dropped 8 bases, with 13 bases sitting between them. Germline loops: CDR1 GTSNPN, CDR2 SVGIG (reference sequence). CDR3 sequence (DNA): TGTGCCTGGAGTGTCGGTGCGGGGGAAGAAAAACTGTTTTTT. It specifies CAWSVGAGEEKLFF.

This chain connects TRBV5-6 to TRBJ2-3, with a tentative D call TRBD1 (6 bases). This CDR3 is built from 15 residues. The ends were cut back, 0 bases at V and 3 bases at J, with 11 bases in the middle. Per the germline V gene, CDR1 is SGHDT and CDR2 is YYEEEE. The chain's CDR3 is CASSLDRVYTDTQYF. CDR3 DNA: TGTGCCAGCAGCTTGGACAGGGTCTATACAGATACGCAGTATTTT.

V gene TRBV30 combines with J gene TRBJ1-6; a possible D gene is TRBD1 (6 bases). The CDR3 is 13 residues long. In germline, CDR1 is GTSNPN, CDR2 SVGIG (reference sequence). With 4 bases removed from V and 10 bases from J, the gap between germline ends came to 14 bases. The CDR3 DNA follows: TGTGCCTGGAACGAGAGAGGGGGATCACCCCTCCACTTT. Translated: CAWNERGGSPLHF.

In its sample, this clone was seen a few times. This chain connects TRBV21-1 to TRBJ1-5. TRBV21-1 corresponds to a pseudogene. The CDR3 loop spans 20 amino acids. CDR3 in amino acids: CASSKPSFEGRRIGNQPQHF. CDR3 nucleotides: TGTGCCAGCAGCAAACCCTCCTTTGAAGGGAGACGTATAGGTAATCAGCCCCAGCATTTT.

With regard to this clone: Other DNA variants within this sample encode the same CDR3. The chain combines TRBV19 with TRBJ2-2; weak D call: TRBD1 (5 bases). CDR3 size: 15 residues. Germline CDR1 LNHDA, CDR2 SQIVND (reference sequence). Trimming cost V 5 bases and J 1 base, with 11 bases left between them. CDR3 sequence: CASSPRTGNTGELFF. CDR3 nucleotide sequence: TGTGCCAGTAGTCCGCGAACAGGGAACACCGGGGAGCTGTTTTTT.

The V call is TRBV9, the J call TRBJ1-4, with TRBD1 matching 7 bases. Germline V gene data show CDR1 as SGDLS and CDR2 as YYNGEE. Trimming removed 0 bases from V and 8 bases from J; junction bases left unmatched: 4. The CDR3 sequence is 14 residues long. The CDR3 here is CASSVGQGFEKLFF. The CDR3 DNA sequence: TGTGCCAGCAGCGTAGGACAGGGTTTCGAAAAACTGTTTTTT.

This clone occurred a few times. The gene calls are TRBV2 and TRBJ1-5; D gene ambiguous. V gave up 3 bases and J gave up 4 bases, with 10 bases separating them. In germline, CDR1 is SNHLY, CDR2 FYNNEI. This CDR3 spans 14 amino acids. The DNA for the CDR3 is TGTGCCAGCAGTGAGGTAGATTTAAATCAGCCCCAGCATTTT. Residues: CASSEVDLNQPQHF.

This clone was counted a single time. The CDR3 loop is CASSPAGDYGYTF. CDR3 nucleotide sequence: TGTGCCAGCAGCCCAGCCGGGGACTATGGCTACACCTTC. The rearrangement links TRBV13 to TRBJ1-2; D unclear. CDR1 and CDR2 (germline): PRHDT, FYEKMQ (reference sequence). This CDR3 is 13 amino acids long. V lost 5 bases and J lost 3, with 10 bases in between.

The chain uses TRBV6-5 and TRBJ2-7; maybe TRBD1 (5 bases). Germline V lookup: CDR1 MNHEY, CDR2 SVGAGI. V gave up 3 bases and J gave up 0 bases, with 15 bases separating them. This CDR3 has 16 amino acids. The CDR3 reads CASSYWGQYNSYEQYF. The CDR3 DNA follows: TGTGCCAGCAGTTATTGGGGCCAATACAACTCCTACGAGCAGTACTTC.

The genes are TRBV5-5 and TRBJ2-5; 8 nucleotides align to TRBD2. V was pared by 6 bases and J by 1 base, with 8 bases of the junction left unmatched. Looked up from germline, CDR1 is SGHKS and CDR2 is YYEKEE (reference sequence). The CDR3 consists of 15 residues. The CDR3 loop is CASTREGFGQETQYF. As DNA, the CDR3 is TGTGCCAGCACCCGGGAGGGATTCGGCCAAGAGACCCAGTACTTC.

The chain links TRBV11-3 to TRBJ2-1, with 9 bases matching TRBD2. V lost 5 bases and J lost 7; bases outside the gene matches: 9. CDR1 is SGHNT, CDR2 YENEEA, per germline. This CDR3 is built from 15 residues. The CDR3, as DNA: TGTGCCAGCAGCCTGATCGCGGGGGGGGGAAATGAGCAGTTCTTC. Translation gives CASSLIAGGGNEQFF. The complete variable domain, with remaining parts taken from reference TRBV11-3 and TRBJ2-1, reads EAGVVQSPRYKIIEKKQPVAFWCNPISGHNTLYWYLQNLGQGPELLIRYENEEAVDDSQLPKDRFSAERLKGVDSTLKIQPAELGDSAVYLCASSLIAGGGNEQFFGPGTRLTVL.

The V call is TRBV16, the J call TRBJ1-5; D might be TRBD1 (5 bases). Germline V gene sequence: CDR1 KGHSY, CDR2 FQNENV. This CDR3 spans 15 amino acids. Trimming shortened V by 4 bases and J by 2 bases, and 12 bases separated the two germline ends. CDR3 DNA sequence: TGTGCCAGCAGCCCCCAGGGTGAGGGCAATCAGCCCCAGCATTTT. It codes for CASSPQGEGNQPQHF.

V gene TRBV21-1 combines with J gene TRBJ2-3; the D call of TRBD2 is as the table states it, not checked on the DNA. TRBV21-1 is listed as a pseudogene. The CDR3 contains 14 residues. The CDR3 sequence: CASSKEEGKDTQYF. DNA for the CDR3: TGTGCCAGCAGCAAAGAGGAGGGAAAAGATACGCAGTATTTT.

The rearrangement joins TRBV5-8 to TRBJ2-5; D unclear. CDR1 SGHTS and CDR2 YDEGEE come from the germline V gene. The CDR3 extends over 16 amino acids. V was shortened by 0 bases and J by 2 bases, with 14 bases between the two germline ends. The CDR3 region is CASSLGGGSSQETQYF. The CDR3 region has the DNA TGTGCCAGCAGCTTGGGTGGCGGTAGTTCTCAAGAGACCCAGTACTTC.

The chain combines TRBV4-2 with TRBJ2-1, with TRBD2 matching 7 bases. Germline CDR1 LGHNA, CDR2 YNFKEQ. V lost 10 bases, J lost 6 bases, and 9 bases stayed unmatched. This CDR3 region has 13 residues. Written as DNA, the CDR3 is TGTGCCAACTCGGGGAGGGAGCGCAATGAGCAGTTCTTC. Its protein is CANSGRERNEQFF.

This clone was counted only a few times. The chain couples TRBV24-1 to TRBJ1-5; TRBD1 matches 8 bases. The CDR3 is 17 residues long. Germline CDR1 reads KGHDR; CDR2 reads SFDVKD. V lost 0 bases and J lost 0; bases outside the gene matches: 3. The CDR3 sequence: CATSDLDRGDSNQPQHF. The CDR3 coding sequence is TGTGCCACCAGTGATTTGGACAGGGGAGATAGCAATCAGCCCCAGCATTTT.

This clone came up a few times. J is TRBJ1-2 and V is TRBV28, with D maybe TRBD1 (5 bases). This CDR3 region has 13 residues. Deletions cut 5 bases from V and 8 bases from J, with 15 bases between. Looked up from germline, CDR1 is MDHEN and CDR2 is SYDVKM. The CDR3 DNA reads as TGTGCCAGCAGTCCCTCTGGGGGGTCCGGCTACACCTTC. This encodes CASSPSGGSGYTF.

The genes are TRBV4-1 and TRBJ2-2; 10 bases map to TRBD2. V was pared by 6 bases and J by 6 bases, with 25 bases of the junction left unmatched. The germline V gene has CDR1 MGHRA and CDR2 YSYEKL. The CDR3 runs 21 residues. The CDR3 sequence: CASSKIVSALAGKVYPGELFF. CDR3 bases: TGCGCCAGCAGTAAGATTGTGTCGGCACTAGCGGGAAAGGTTTACCCCGGGGAGCTGTTTTTT.

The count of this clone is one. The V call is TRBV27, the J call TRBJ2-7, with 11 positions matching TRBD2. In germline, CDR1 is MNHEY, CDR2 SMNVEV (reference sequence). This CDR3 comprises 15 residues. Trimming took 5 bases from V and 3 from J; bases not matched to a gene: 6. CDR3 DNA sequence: TGTGCCAGCAGTCACCCCGGGACTAGCGGCTACGAGCAGTACTTC. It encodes CASSHPGTSGYEQYF.

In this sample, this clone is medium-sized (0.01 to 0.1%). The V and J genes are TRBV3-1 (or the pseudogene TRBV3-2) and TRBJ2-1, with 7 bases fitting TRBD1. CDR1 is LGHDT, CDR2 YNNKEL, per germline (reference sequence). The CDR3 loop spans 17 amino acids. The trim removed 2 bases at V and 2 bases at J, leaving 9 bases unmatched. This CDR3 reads CASSQWMRGQTYNEQFF. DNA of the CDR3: TGTGCCAGCAGCCAATGGATGAGGGGACAGACCTACAATGAGCAGTTCTTC.

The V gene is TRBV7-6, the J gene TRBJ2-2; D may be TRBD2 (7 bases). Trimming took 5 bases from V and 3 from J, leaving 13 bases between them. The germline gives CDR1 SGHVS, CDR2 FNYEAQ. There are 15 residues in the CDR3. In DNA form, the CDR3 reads TGTGCCAGCAGCAGAGGGGGGGACCACACCGGGGAGCTGTTTTTT. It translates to CASSRGGDHTGELFF. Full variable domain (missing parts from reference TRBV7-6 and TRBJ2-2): GAGVSQSPRYKVTKRGQDVALRCDPISGHVSLYWYRQALGQGPEFLTYFNYEAQQDKSGLPNDRFSAERPEGSISTLTIQRTEQRDSAMYRCASSRGGDHTGELFFGEGSRLTVL.

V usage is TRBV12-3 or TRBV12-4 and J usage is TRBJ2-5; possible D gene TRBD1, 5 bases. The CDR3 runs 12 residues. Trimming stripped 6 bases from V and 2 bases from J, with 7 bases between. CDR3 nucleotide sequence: TGTGCCAGCAGAGGGGATCAAGAGACCCAGTACTTC. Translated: CASRGDQETQYF.